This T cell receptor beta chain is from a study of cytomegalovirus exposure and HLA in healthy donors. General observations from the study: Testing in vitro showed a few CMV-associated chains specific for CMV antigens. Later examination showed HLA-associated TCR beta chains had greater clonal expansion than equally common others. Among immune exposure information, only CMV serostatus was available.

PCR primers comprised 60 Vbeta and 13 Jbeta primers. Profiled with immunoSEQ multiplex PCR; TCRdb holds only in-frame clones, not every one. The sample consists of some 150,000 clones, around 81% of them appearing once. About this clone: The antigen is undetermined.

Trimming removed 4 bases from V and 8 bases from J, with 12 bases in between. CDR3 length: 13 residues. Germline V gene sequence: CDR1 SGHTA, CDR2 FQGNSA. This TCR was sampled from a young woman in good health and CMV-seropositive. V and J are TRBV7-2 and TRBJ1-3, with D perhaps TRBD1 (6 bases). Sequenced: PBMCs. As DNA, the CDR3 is TGTGCCAGCAGCTCCTATTACAGGGACACCATATATTTT. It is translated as CASSSYYRDTIYF.